Presented here are 25 T cell receptor beta chains from one specimen sequenced in a study of blood T cell repertoires in COVID-19. Using immunoSEQ multiplex PCR, the repertoire was profiled, and TCRdb retains in-frame clones only, with some absent. This table holds under 200,000 clones, 80% found once. Sequencing used peripheral blood. These receptors came from a man in his 70s with active or convalescent COVID-19.

The gene calls are TRBV11-2 and TRBJ2-1, with D perhaps matching TRBD2 (6 bases). The V end was cut by 0 bases, the J end by 4 bases, with 13 bases between. This CDR3 comprises 16 residues. The germline V gene encodes CDR1 SGHAT and CDR2 FQNNGV. In DNA, the CDR3 is TGTGCCAGCAGCTTAGAGGGTAGCGGCTTTTACAATGAGCAGTTCTTC. The encoded protein is CASSLEGSGFYNEQFF.

This chain uses TRBV7-6 with TRBJ2-5, with 7 nucleotides matching TRBD1. V lost 5 bases to trimming and J lost 6 bases; unmatched junction nucleotides: 6. CDR3 length: 13 residues. The germline V gene encodes CDR1 SGHVS and CDR2 FNYEAQ. The CDR3 DNA reads TGTGCCAGCAGCCAACAGACAGGGCAGACCCAGTACTTC. Its translation is CASSQQTGQTQYF.

The chain carries TRBV5-1 and TRBJ2-1; 12 nucleotides line up with TRBD2. V shed 5 bases and J 1 base; nucleotides not matched to a gene: 10. This CDR3 is 18 amino acids long. Germline-derived CDR1 and CDR2 are SGHRS and YFSETQ. In DNA, the CDR3 is TGCGCCAGCAGACCCCGACTAGCGGGAGAGCCGTCCTACAATGAGCAGTTCTTC. It is translated as CASRPRLAGEPSYNEQFF.

The rearrangement joins TRBV5-4 to TRBJ2-7; TRBD2 matches 7 bases. The CDR3 covers 14 residues. Per the germline V gene, CDR1 is SGHNT and CDR2 is YYREEE (reference sequence). V trimming: 7 bases; J trimming: 7 bases; junction bases outside the gene matches: 14. The CDR3 sequence: CASRPERDSPEQYF. CDR3 nucleotides: TGTGCCAGCCGACCGGAGCGGGACTCCCCAGAGCAGTACTTC.

The chain recombines TRBV28 with TRBJ2-7; 11 nucleotides align to TRBD1. This CDR3 is built from 15 residues. Germline V gene sequence: CDR1 MDHEN, CDR2 SYDVKM. V was clipped by 6 bases and J by 6 bases; unmatched bases: 10. The CDR3 region is CASSPYGQGAFEQYF. The DNA for the CDR3 is TGTGCCAGCAGCCCATACGGACAGGGGGCCTTCGAGCAGTACTTC.

This clone was counted a few times. This chain joins TRBV3-1 (or the pseudogene TRBV3-2) and TRBJ1-1; no clear D. Germline assignment: CDR1 LGHDT and CDR2 YNNKEL (reference sequence). This CDR3 is built from 13 residues. V shed 4 bases and J shed 8 bases, with 14 bases lying between them. The CDR3 region has the DNA TGTGCCAGCAGCCCATCCAGGCGCCTCGAAGCTTTCTTT. Translated: CASSPSRRLEAFF.

V usage is TRBV6-5 and J usage is TRBJ2-2; 8 nucleotides align to TRBD1. The CDR3 runs 13 residues. CDR1 is MNHEY, CDR2 SVGAGI, per germline. With 8 bases clipped from V and 4 bases from J, the junction kept 3 bases outside the gene matches. The chain's CDR3 is CASWTGTTGELFF. Here the CDR3 DNA reads TGTGCCAGCTGGACAGGGACCACCGGGGAGCTGTTTTTT.

The rearrangement uses TRBV10-2 and TRBJ1-4; D unresolved. The CDR3 sequence is 13 residues long. Germline V gene data show CDR1 as WSHSY and CDR2 as SAAADI. Trimming stripped 6 bases from V and 4 bases from J, with 9 bases between. The CDR3 bases are TGCGCCAGCAGCCGGGGAAGTAATGAAAAACTGTTTTTT. Residues: CASSRGSNEKLFF.

The chain recombines TRBV4-3 with TRBJ2-7, with D perhaps TRBD1 (6 bases). The germline V and J ends were trimmed by 1 base and 3 bases, with 13 bases remaining between them. Germline V gene sequence: CDR1 LGHNA, CDR2 YSLEER. CDR3 length: 15 residues. The CDR3 DNA reads TGCGCCAGCAGCCAAGCTTCAGGACAGAACTACGAGCAGTACTTC. Protein: CASSQASGQNYEQYF.

This clone is a singleton in its sample. The rearrangement joins TRBV3-1 (or the pseudogene TRBV3-2) to TRBJ2-3, with 8 nucleotides matching TRBD2. Per germline, CDR1 LGHDT and CDR2 YNNKEL (reference sequence). This CDR3 contains 16 residues. J gave up 5 bases and V 1 base, and 8 bases lay outside the gene matches. The CDR3 reads CASSQAAGDREDTQYF. CDR3 sequence (DNA): TGTGCCAGCAGCCAAGCAGCGGGGGACCGGGAAGATACGCAGTATTTT.

This clone was seen a handful of times. V is TRBV2 and J is TRBJ2-6; no definite D call. V was cut by 7 bases and J by 4 bases, with 14 bases left in between. This CDR3 region has 15 residues. Looked up from germline, CDR1 is SNHLY and CDR2 is FYNNEI. CDR3 protein: CASISGIAGANVLTF. The DNA for the CDR3 is TGTGCCAGCATTTCGGGTATCGCCGGGGCCAACGTCCTGACTTTC.

Only a few counts were recorded for this clone. V gene TRBV2 combines with J gene TRBJ2-7; D might be TRBD1 (6 bases). Between the trimmed V and J ends, which lost 5 bases and 2 bases, there was a span of 7 bases. The CDR3 runs to 12 residues. The germline CDR1 and CDR2 sequences are SNHLY and FYNNEI. CDR3 sequence (DNA): TGTGCCAGCAGTCGACAGGCCTACGAGCAGTACTTC. Its protein is CASSRQAYEQYF.

CDR3 amino acids: CASSNSDRSYETQYF. The CDR3 DNA is TGCGCCAGCAGCAATTCGGACAGGTCTTATGAGACCCAGTACTTC. The gene calls are TRBV5-1 and TRBJ2-5; TRBD1 matches at 7 bases. After removal of 4 bases from V and 5 bases from J, the junction contained 11 bases not matched to a gene. This CDR3 has 15 residues. Germline V CDR1 and CDR2: SGHRS, YFSETQ.

This clone appeared a few times. The genes are TRBV4-2 and TRBJ2-1; no clear D gene. CDR1 is LGHNA, CDR2 YNFKEQ, per germline. Trimming removed 4 bases at V and 1 base at J, with 17 bases between. The CDR3 runs 17 residues. CDR3 nucleotides: TGTGCCAGCAGCCCGATTTCCAGTGCACCTTCCTACAATGAGCAGTTCTTC. Amino acids: CASSPISSAPSYNEQFF.

V and J are TRBV18 and TRBJ2-1, with D possibly TRBD2 on 5 matching bases. CDR1 and CDR2 (germline): KGHSH, LQKENI. The CDR3 loop spans 16 amino acids. V was trimmed by 0 bases and J by 8 bases, leaving 17 bases between them. The CDR3 region is CASSPPGGASSYEQFF. The CDR3 coding sequence is TGTGCCAGCTCACCACCCGGAGGAGCGTCATCATATGAGCAGTTCTTC.

This clone was counted only a few times. V is TRBV29-1 and J is TRBJ1-2; D might be TRBD1 (5 bases). V lost 8 bases to trimming and J lost 5 bases, with 18 bases between them. Germline CDR1 is SQVTM and CDR2 is ANQGSEA. This CDR3 comprises 13 residues. The CDR3 nucleotides read TGCAGCACTGGGGGGGGAGAGGGATATGGCTACACCTTC. This translates into CSTGGGEGYGYTF. Looking up the rest from reference TRBV29-1 and TRBJ1-2 gives the full variable domain: SAVISQKPSRDICQRGTSLTIQCQVDSQVTMMFWYRQQPGQSLTLIATANQGSEATYESGFVIDKFPISRPNLTFSTLTVSNMSPEDSSIYLCSTGGGEGYGYTFGSGTRLTVV.

This sequence joins TRBV11-2 and TRBJ2-4; a weak D match, TRBD2 (6 bases). CDR1 SGHAT and CDR2 FQNNGV come from the germline V gene. V was cut by 4 bases and J by 9 bases, with 19 bases left in between. This CDR3 spans 15 amino acids. CDR3 amino acids: CASSSTGPPEGIQYF. Written as DNA, the CDR3 is TGTGCCAGCAGCTCAACCGGGCCCCCGGAGGGCATTCAGTACTTC.

The rearrangement uses TRBV12-5 and TRBJ2-7, with a weak D call TRBD2 (6 bases). The CDR3 totals 13 residues. Per germline, CDR1 LGHNT and CDR2 FRNRAP. Trimming took 7 bases from V and 0 from J, leaving 10 bases between them. The CDR3 region has the DNA TGTGCTAGTGTCCTGGGAGGCTCCTACGAGCAGTACTTC. This encodes CASVLGGSYEQYF.

This chain uses TRBV6-5 with TRBJ1-2; D is ambiguous. Deletions cut 4 bases from V and 0 bases from J, with 6 bases between. This CDR3 comprises 13 residues. Germline values: CDR1 MNHEY, CDR2 SVGAGI. CDR3: CASSSNANYGYTF. The CDR3 bases are TGTGCCAGCAGTTCCAATGCTAACTATGGCTACACCTTC.

In this sample, this clone turned up a few times. The DNA for the CDR3 is TGTGCCTGGAGTGGGGCCCAGGGGAGAAATGGCTACACCTTC. It translates to CAWSGAQGRNGYTF. The J gene is TRBJ1-2, the V gene TRBV30, with D tentatively TRBD1 (6 bases). The CDR3 runs 14 residues. Between the trimmed V and J ends, which lost 1 base and 6 bases, there was a span of 15 bases. CDR1 GTSNPN and CDR2 SVGIG come from the germline V gene (reference sequence).

This clone was counted only a few times. The sample carries other DNA sequences with the same CDR3. V gene TRBV5-1 combines with J gene TRBJ1-5; D remains unclear. V shed 1 base and J shed 6 bases, with 8 bases lying between them. The germline V gene encodes CDR1 SGHRS and CDR2 YFSETQ. CDR3 length: 13 residues. CDR3 nucleotides: TGCGCCAGCAGCTTGAGCGGGTCTCAGCCCCAGCATTTT. This sequence encodes CASSLSGSQPQHF.

The rearrangement uses TRBV7-9 and TRBJ1-1; a possible D gene is TRBD1 (5 bases). Trimming pared 4 bases from V and 5 bases from J, leaving 14 bases between. Germline loops: CDR1 SEHNR, CDR2 FQNEAQ (reference sequence). The CDR3 loop spans 14 amino acids. The CDR3: CASSSLTGDTEAFF. Here the CDR3 DNA reads TGTGCCAGCAGCTCGTTAACAGGAGATACTGAAGCTTTCTTT.

Comments on this clone: Germline is not matched at one junction end, which may reflect a read error. The chain recombines TRBV5-1 with TRBJ2-1; tentatively, D is TRBD2 (6 bases). Germline V gene sequence: CDR1 SGHRS, CDR2 YFSETQ. The CDR3 is 14 amino acids. This CDR3 reads CTSSWSWEANEQFF. The CDR3 DNA reads as TGCACCAGCAGCTGGTCTTGGGAGGCTAATGAGCAGTTCTTC.

CDR3 protein: CASKSGGADTGELFF. For the CDR3, the DNA is TGCGCCAGCAAAAGCGGGGGGGCGGACACCGGGGAGCTGTTTTTT. This rearrangement joins TRBV5-1 to TRBJ2-2; 10 bases are a match to TRBD2. The CDR3 extends over 15 amino acids. The V and J ends lost 6 bases and 3 bases, in that order; junction bases with no gene match: 5. Germline CDR1 reads SGHRS; CDR2 reads YFSETQ.

The chain combines TRBV5-1 with TRBJ2-6, with 8 bases that match TRBD2. Per the germline V gene, CDR1 is SGHRS and CDR2 is YFSETQ. J was trimmed by 2 bases and V by 6 bases; bases with no gene match: 10. This CDR3 is built from 17 residues. CDR3 coding DNA: TGCGCCAGCACTTTGGGTAGCGGGATTACTGGGGCCAACGTCCTGACTTTC. Encoded protein: CASTLGSGITGANVLTF.